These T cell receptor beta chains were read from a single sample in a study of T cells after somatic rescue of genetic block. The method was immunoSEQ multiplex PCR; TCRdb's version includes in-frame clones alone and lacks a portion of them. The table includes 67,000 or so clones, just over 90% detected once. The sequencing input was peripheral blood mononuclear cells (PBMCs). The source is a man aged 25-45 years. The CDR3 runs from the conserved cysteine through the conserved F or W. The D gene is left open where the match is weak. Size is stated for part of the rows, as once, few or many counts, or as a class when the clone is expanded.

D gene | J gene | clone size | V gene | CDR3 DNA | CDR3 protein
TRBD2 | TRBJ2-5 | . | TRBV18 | TGTGCCAGCTCACCACGAGTCGGGGGAGGGGAGACCCAGTACTTC | CASSPRVGGGETQYF
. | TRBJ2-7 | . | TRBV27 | TGTGCCAGCACCCATGGTCCGCCTGCCGAGCAGTACTTC | CASTHGPPAEQYF
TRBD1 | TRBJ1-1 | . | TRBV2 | TGTGCCAGCAGCGGTGACAGGGCGACTTCAAACTCACTGGGAGCTTTCTTT | CASSGDRATSNSLGAFF
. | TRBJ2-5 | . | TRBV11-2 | TGTGCCAGCAGCTTAACCAAGAGCCAAGAGACCCAGTACTTC | CASSLTKSQETQYF
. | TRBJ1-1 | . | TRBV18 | TGTGCCAGCTCACCACCGATAGGGCAGAAGAACACTGAAGCTTTCTTT | CASSPPIGQKNTEAFF
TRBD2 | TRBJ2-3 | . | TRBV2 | TGTGCCAGCAGAGGATGGGGACTAGCGGGAGGTGATAGCACAGATACGCAGTATTTT | CASRGWGLAGGDSTDTQYF
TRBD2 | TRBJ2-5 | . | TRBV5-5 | TGTGCCAGCAGCTTGGCCTTGCGGGGGGGTCAAGAGACCCAGTACTTC | CASSLALRGGQETQYF
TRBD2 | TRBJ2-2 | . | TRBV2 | TGTGCCAGCAAGGGACTAGCGAACACCGGGGAGCTGTTTTTT | CASKGLANTGELFF
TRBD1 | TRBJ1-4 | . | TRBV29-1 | TGCAGCGTGAGGACAGGGGAGGATGAAAAACTGTTTTTT | CSVRTGEDEKLFF
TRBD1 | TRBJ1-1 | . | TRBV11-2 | TGTGCCAGCAGCTTAGGAGGGACAGGGGGCCTGAACACTGAAGCTTTCTTT | CASSLGGTGGLNTEAFF
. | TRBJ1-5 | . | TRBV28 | TGTGCCAGCGGAAGGGTTTACAATCAGCCCCAGCATTTT | CASGRVYNQPQHF
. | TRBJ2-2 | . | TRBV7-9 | TGTGCCAGCAGCTTAGCATTCCGGGCTCCCAACACCGGGGAGCTGTTTTTT | CASSLAFRAPNTGELFF
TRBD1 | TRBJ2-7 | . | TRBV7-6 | TGTGCCAGCTCTCATTACTCGGACAGGGACTCCTACGAGCAGTACTTC | CASSHYSDRDSYEQYF
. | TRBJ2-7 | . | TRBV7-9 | TGTGCCAGCAGCCCCATCCGGGACGGCCTATACGAGCAGTACTTC | CASSPIRDGLYEQYF
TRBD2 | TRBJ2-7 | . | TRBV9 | TGTGCCAGCAGTTTTTCTAGCGGGAGGGACTACGAGCAGTACTTC | CASSFSSGRDYEQYF
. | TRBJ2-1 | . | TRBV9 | TGTGCCAGCAGTCTCCCCGGGGGCCCAGTAGAGCAGTTCTTC | CASSLPGGPVEQFF
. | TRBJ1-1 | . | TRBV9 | TGTGCCAGCAGCGCCGAGTTGGACCGAGGGCCGAACACTGAAGCTTTCTTT | CASSAELDRGPNTEAFF
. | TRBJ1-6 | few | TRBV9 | TGTGCCAGCAGCGCAAGACGGACTGATTCACCCCTCCACTTT | CASSARRTDSPLHF
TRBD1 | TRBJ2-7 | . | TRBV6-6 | TGTGCCAGCAGTCGGACAGGGGGACTCTACGAGCAGTACTTC | CASSRTGGLYEQYF
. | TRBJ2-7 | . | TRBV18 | TGTGCCAGCTCTACCCGGTCAGGGGGGGAGTCGTACGAGCAGTACTTC | CASSTRSGGESYEQYF
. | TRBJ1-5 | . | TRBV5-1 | TGCGCCAGCAGCTTGTTGGGGAATCAGCCCCAGCATTTT | CASSLLGNQPQHF
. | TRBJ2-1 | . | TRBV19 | TGTGCCAGTGGACCGGGACACGGACCTTACAATGAGCAGTTCTTC | CASGPGHGPYNEQFF
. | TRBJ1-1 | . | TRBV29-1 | TGCAGCGTTGAACAGAACACTGAAGCTTTCTTT | CSVEQNTEAFF
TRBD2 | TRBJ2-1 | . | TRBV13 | TGTGCCAGCAGCTTAGGGAGCGGGAGTTTGGTCAATGAGCAGTTCTTC | CASSLGSGSLVNEQFF
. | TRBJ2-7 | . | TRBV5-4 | TGTGCCAGCAGCTCGACTAGTATTCAAGAGCAGTACTTC | CASSSTSIQEQYF